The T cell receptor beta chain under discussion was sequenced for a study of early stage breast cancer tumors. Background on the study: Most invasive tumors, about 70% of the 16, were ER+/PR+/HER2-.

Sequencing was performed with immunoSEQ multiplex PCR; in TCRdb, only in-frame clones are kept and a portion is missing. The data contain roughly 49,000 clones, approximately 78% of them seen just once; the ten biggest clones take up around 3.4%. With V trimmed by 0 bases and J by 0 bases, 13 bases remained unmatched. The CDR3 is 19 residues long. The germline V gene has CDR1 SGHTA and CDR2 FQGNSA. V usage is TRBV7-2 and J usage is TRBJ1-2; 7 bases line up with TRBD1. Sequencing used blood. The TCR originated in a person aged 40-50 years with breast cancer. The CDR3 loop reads CASSLADLPGGTANYGYTF. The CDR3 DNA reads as TGTGCCAGCAGCTTAGCGGATTTGCCTGGGGGGACAGCTAACTATGGCTACACCTTC.